The 23 T cell receptor beta chains presented below share a single source sample, sequenced in a study of blood T cells in healthy people across ages. PCR was performed a second time for roughly 7 to 11 cycles using a sample-barcoded 5' primer and a J-beta primer mix. TCRdb re-derived calls from the 5' RACE reads in MiXCR, one entry per CDR3 protein. The table lists hundreds of thousands of distinct CDR3 sequences, approximately 30% of them singletons, with about 15% in the top ten. The sample comprised blood. These receptors were obtained from an elderly woman in good health.

This clonotype was seen a handful of times. This chain joins TRBV20-1 and TRBJ1-1; 11 nucleotides line up with TRBD1. The V segment lost 5 bases and the J segment 2 bases; nucleotides outside the gene matches: 10. CDR3 length: 16 residues. Looked up from germline, CDR1 is DFQATT and CDR2 is SNEGSKA (reference sequence). The CDR3 nucleotides read TGCAGTGCTGAGGGGACAGGGGGTTCCATAAACACTGAAGCTTTCTTT. This gives the protein CSAEGTGGSINTEAFF.

This clonotype has at least ten counts. The genes are TRBV9 and TRBJ2-7; TRBD1 agrees at 7 bases. Germline trimming cut 4 bases from V and 6 bases from J; bases unmatched to any gene: 7. The germline V gene has CDR1 SGDLS and CDR2 YYNGEE. The CDR3 is 13 residues long. This chain's CDR3 is CASSRDPGGEQYF. Here the CDR3 DNA reads TGTGCCAGCAGCCGGGACCCAGGGGGCGAGCAGTACTTC.

In the case of this clonotype: With a much larger clone just one base away, this may be a read error. The chain recombines TRBV9 with TRBJ2-2; D unresolved. Germline CDR1 is SGDLS and CDR2 is YYNGEE. CDR3 size: 14 residues. The CDR3 region has the DNA TGTGTCAGCAGCGTAGTCCCGGGCACCGGGGAGCTGTTTTTT. Its protein is CVSSVVPGTGELFF.

The sample holds many counts of this clonotype. The chain uses TRBV5-1 and TRBJ1-6; TRBD1 aligns across 9 bases. The length of the CDR3 is 15 residues. Germline CDR1 and CDR2: SGHRS and YFSETQ. Trimming removed 4 bases from V and 9 bases from J; junction bases left unmatched: 8. The CDR3 DNA follows: TGCGCCAGCAGCCAGGACAGGGGTCGTGGTTCACCCCTCCACTTT. It specifies CASSQDRGRGSPLHF.

Ten or more counts support this clonotype. The V and J genes are TRBV9 and TRBJ2-7; the match to TRBD1 covers 10 bases. Germline V gene data show CDR1 as SGDLS and CDR2 as YYNGEE. CDR3 length: 15 residues. Trimming took 3 bases from V and 5 from J; bases not matched to a gene: 8. This CDR3 is CASSGGTGEIHEQYF. The CDR3 DNA reads TGTGCCAGCAGCGGGGGGACAGGGGAAATCCACGAGCAGTACTTC.

In this sample, this clonotype turned up many times. This chain connects TRBV7-2 to TRBJ1-2, with 8 bases fitting TRBD1. Germline CDR1 reads SGHTA; CDR2 reads FQGNSA. V lost 0 bases to trimming and J lost 8 bases; unmatched junction nucleotides: 8. The CDR3 runs 15 residues. The CDR3 DNA follows: TGTGCCAGCAGCTTAGCTCGGGCAGGGGGCAAGGGCTACACCTTC. Encoded protein: CASSLARAGGKGYTF.

The chain recombines TRBV10-3 with TRBJ2-7, with D uncertain. The CDR3 extends over 15 amino acids. V lost 9 bases and J 0 bases, leaving 18 bases between the germline ends. CDR1 is ENHRY and CDR2 is SYGVKD in the germline V gene. CDR3 region: CAISRFSESSYEQYF. DNA for the CDR3: TGTGCCATATCACGGTTCTCTGAGAGCTCCTACGAGCAGTACTTC.

The chain couples TRBV12-3 or TRBV12-4 to TRBJ1-5; D perhaps matches TRBD1 (6 bases). This CDR3 spans 16 amino acids. V was shortened by 4 bases and J by 3 bases, with 16 bases between the two germline ends. CDR3 in amino acids: CASSSGWQGPNQPQHF. The CDR3 DNA is TGTGCCAGCAGTTCCGGGTGGCAGGGGCCCAATCAGCCCCAGCATTTT.

The chain links TRBV30 to TRBJ1-6; 10 bases map to TRBD1. This CDR3 region has 15 residues. Per germline, CDR1 GTSNPN and CDR2 SVGIG (reference sequence). The V and J ends lost 3 bases and 7 bases, in that order; junction bases with no gene match: 6. DNA for the CDR3: TGTGCCTGGAGGACAGGGGGCGCGGGCAATTCACCCCTCCACTTT. Translated: CAWRTGGAGNSPLHF. The whole variable domain, remainder taken from reference TRBV30 and TRBJ1-6, is SQTIHQWPATLVQPVGSPLSLECTVEGTSNPNLYWYRQAAGRGLQLLFYSVGIGQISSEVPQNLSASRPQDRQFILSSKKLLLSDSGFYLCAWRTGGAGNSPLHFGNGTRLTVT.

This clonotype showed up many times. The genes are TRBV5-1 and TRBJ2-1; D might be TRBD1 or TRBD2, each matching 5 bases. Trimming took 3 bases from V and 6 from J, leaving 13 bases between them. Looked up from germline, CDR1 is SGHRS and CDR2 is YFSETQ. CDR3 length: 14 residues. CDR3 nucleotide sequence: TGCGCCAGCAGCTCGAGGGACGGCCCCAATGAGCAGTTCTTC. As protein: CASSSRDGPNEQFF.

This chain uses TRBV5-1 with TRBJ1-1; D unresolved. The CDR3 extends over 10 amino acids. Trimming took 4 bases from V and 7 from J, leaving 5 bases between them. The germline V gene encodes CDR1 SGHRS and CDR2 YFSETQ. The CDR3 DNA is TGCGCCAGCAGCGGGCTTGAAGCTTTCTTT. Translation gives CASSGLEAFF.

This clonotype was counted between two and nine times. Given a much more abundant clone one base away, this may be a read error. V usage is TRBV10-3 and J usage is TRBJ2-1; weak D call: TRBD2 (5 bases). The tail of the sequence fits TRBJ2-7 better, so the J call may be wrong. CDR3 length equals 16 residues. Germline lookup yields CDR1 ENHRY and CDR2 SYGVKD. In nucleotides, the CDR3 is TGTGCCATCGGGCAGGCGGGCACGAGCTCCTACAATGAGCAGTACTTC. Translating gives CAIGQAGTSSYNEQYF.

Concerning this clonotype itself: The CDR3 does not close with the conserved phenylalanine or tryptophan, likely indicating a read error. The chain's CDR3 is CASRAGSYEQYS. The DNA of the CDR3 is TGTGCCAGCAGGGCGGGATCCTACGAGCAGTACTCC. The J gene is TRBJ2-7, the V gene TRBV12-3 or TRBV12-4; D is possibly TRBD2 (6 bases). Trimming left V 6 bases short and J 1 base short, with 7 bases between. The CDR3 covers 12 residues.

This clonotype was recorded many times. V and J are TRBV7-2 and TRBJ2-3, with 8 bases identical to TRBD2. The CDR3 length is 16 residues. With 5 bases clipped from V and 4 bases from J, the junction kept 11 bases outside the gene matches. CDR1 and CDR2 from the germline V gene are SGHTA and FQGNSA. This CDR3 is CASSRLRGGNPDTQYF. CDR3 coding DNA: TGTGCCAGCAGCCGGCTTCGGGGGGGCAATCCAGATACGCAGTATTTT.

This clonotype was seen repeatedly, ten times or more. The V call is TRBV18, the J call TRBJ1-1; D call uncertain. V gave up 8 bases and J gave up 0 bases, with 10 bases separating them. CDR1 and CDR2 (germline): KGHSH, LQKENI. This CDR3 spans 13 amino acids. This chain's CDR3 is CASSKTVNTEAFF. CDR3 sequence (DNA): TGTGCCAGCAGCAAGACGGTGAACACTGAAGCTTTCTTT.

The CDR3 protein is CAWSGGQGGEKLFF. For the CDR3, the DNA is TGTGCCTGGAGTGGGGGACAGGGAGGTGAAAAACTGTTTTTT. The J gene is TRBJ1-4, the V gene TRBV30, with 9 nucleotides matching TRBD1. Unmatched junction bases numbered 4, after V lost 1 base and J lost 7 bases. The CDR3 covers 14 residues. Per the germline V gene, CDR1 is GTSNPN and CDR2 is SVGIG (reference sequence).

For this clonotype: This sequence may be a read error, since a much larger clone differs from it by one base. This chain uses TRBV6-6 with TRBJ2-5; D uncertain. CDR3 length: 13 residues. Per the germline V gene, CDR1 is MNHNY and CDR2 is SVGAGI (reference sequence). V was clipped by 7 bases and J by 11 bases, with 20 bases between them. The CDR3, as DNA: TGTGCCAGCAAAAACTCGGGTTTTGATGAGCAGTACTTC. This codes for CASKNSGFDEQYF.

This clonotype was found once. The DNA for the CDR3 is TGCAGTGCCCCCTGGAGGGGAGGAGATACGCAGTATTTT. Protein sequence: CSAPWRGGDTQYF. This chain joins TRBV20-1 and TRBJ2-3; D possibly corresponds to TRBD2 (6 bases). The CDR3 totals 13 residues. Germline V gene lookup returns CDR1 DFQATT and CDR2 SNEGSKA (reference sequence). V was pared by 6 bases and J by 5 bases, with 15 bases between.

This clonotype has a count of ten or more. The chain employs TRBV24-1 and TRBJ2-3; possibly TRBD2 for D (6 bases). The germline V gene has CDR1 KGHDR and CDR2 SFDVKD. This CDR3 region has 13 residues. V was clipped by 4 bases and J by 10 bases, with 14 bases between them. CDR3 in DNA: TGTGCCACCAGTGACTTGACTAGTTCCGCGCAGTATTTT. This gives the protein CATSDLTSSAQYF.

In its sample, this clonotype was seen once. The chain employs TRBV4-1 and TRBJ2-3; 10 bases map to TRBD2. Trimming removed 0 bases from V and 5 bases from J; junction bases left unmatched: 5. This CDR3 spans 16 amino acids. Germline V gene lookup returns CDR1 MGHRA and CDR2 YSYEKL. This CDR3 reads CASSQDISSGGDTQYF. CDR3 bases: TGCGCCAGCAGCCAAGATATATCTAGCGGGGGAGATACGCAGTATTTT.

This clonotype was counted many times. The CDR3 nucleotides are TGTGCCAGCAGCCCGTTGCCGGGCTTGGGCGAGACCCAGTACTTC. Translating gives CASSPLPGLGETQYF. This chain connects TRBV5-5 to TRBJ2-5; D remains unclear. Trimming pared 4 bases from V and 5 bases from J, leaving 18 bases between. CDR1 SGHKS and CDR2 YYEKEE come from the germline V gene (reference sequence). This CDR3 region has 15 residues.

In this sample, this clonotype turned up many times. V and J are TRBV10-3 and TRBJ2-3, with D possibly being TRBD2 (5 bases). Germline-derived CDR1 and CDR2 are ENHRY and SYGVKD. V lost 2 bases and J 6 bases, leaving 12 bases between the germline ends. The CDR3 consists of 14 residues. The CDR3 reads CAISEILPGDTQYF. In DNA form, the CDR3 reads TGTGCCATCAGTGAGATTTTGCCGGGGGATACGCAGTATTTT.

This clonotype has a handful of counts. This may come from a read error, since a much larger clone is one base off. The chain employs TRBV7-2 and TRBJ2-7; D might be TRBD2 (6 bases). Germline V gene lookup returns CDR1 SGHTA and CDR2 FQGNSA. V was shortened by 8 bases and J by 6 bases, with 17 bases between the two germline ends. CDR3 size: 13 residues. CDR3 sequence (DNA): TGTGCCAGCCATCTGGGGGGATGTGGCGAGCAGTACTTC. Protein: CASHLGGCGEQYF.